Following are 12 T cell receptor beta chains from one sample sequenced in a study of blood T cell repertoires in COVID-19. Sequencing was performed with immunoSEQ multiplex PCR; in TCRdb, only in-frame clones are kept and a portion is missing. This sample has under 450,000 clones, with 89% found just once. Sample: peripheral blood. These receptor sequences come from a woman aged 40 to 55 with COVID-19, enrolled during active disease.

The rearrangement links TRBV4-3 to TRBJ1-3; 8 bases match TRBD1. Germline CDR1 LGHNA, CDR2 YSLEER. The CDR3 sequence is 16 residues long. The V segment lost 0 bases and the J segment 5 bases; nucleotides outside the gene matches: 6. Here the CDR3 DNA reads TGCGCCAGCAGCCAAGACCCCCGGACAGGGAGAAACACCATATATTTT. Translation: CASSQDPRTGRNTIYF.

The chain has TRBV30 and TRBJ2-2; a weak D match, TRBD2 (6 bases). The V gene's germline CDR1 is GTSNPN and CDR2 SVGIG (reference sequence). The CDR3 spans 13 residues. Trimming left V 7 bases short and J 3 bases short, with 12 bases between. CDR3 amino acids: CASPRGYTGELFF. CDR3 nucleotide sequence: TGTGCCTCCCCCCGGGGGTACACCGGGGAGCTGTTTTTT. Full variable domain (outside the CDR3, taken from reference TRBV30 and TRBJ2-2): SQTIHQWPATLVQPVGSPLSLECTVEGTSNPNLYWYRQAAGRGLQLLFYSVGIGQISSEVPQNLSASRPQDRQFILSSKKLLLSDSGFYLCASPRGYTGELFFGEGSRLTVL.

The V call is TRBV27, the J call TRBJ1-2, with no clear D. Germline CDR1 is MNHEY and CDR2 is SMNVEV (reference sequence). V was clipped by 4 bases and J by 1 base, with 16 bases between them. CDR3 length equals 16 residues. The CDR3: CASSSDGRRGNYGYTF. For the CDR3, the DNA is TGTGCCAGCAGTTCAGATGGGCGGCGGGGTAACTATGGCTACACCTTC.

The V and J genes are TRBV30 and TRBJ1-3, with no clear D. The V end was cut by 6 bases, the J end by 0 bases, with 12 bases between. The germline V gene encodes CDR1 GTSNPN and CDR2 SVGIG (reference sequence). This CDR3 has 14 amino acids. The CDR3 spells CACTYLFSGNTIYF. CDR3 DNA: TGTGCCTGTACATACCTGTTCTCTGGAAACACCATATATTTT.

The J gene is TRBJ2-2, the V gene TRBV5-4; 10 bases are a match to TRBD2. Germline V gene data show CDR1 as SGHNT and CDR2 as YYREEE (reference sequence). The CDR3 runs to 18 residues. J was trimmed by 5 bases and V by 0 bases; bases with no gene match: 10. CDR3 protein: CASSLDPGLAKLTGELFF. DNA of the CDR3: TGTGCCAGCAGCTTGGACCCGGGACTAGCGAAACTTACCGGGGAGCTGTTTTTT.

V and J are TRBV19 and TRBJ2-7; TRBD2 matches at 8 bases. Germline-derived CDR1 and CDR2 are LNHDA and SQIVND (reference sequence). There are 13 residues in the CDR3. With V trimmed by 5 bases and J by 6 bases, 6 bases remained unmatched. In DNA form, the CDR3 reads TGTGCCAGTAGTCCGAGCGGGGGCGCCGAGCAGTACTTC. This gives the protein CASSPSGGAEQYF.

This chain joins TRBV4-3 and TRBJ1-1; 8 nucleotides align to TRBD1. The CDR3 is 16 amino acids. Germline CDR1 and CDR2: LGHNA and YSLEER. V trimming: 1 base; J trimming: 3 bases; junction bases outside the gene matches: 7. The chain's CDR3 is CASSQGAGGPDTEAFF. CDR3 in DNA: TGCGCCAGCAGCCAAGGGGCAGGGGGCCCGGACACTGAAGCTTTCTTT.

The V call is TRBV10-3, the J call TRBJ1-2; no clear D. This CDR3 comprises 13 residues. The V gene's germline CDR1 is ENHRY and CDR2 SYGVKD. With 2 bases removed from V and 8 bases from J, the gap between germline ends came to 12 bases. CDR3 bases: TGTGCCATCAGTGAGGAGGTGCGACGGGGCTACACCTTC. The encoded protein is CAISEEVRRGYTF.

The gene calls are TRBV28 and TRBJ1-4; TRBD1 might be the D (6 bases). V dropped 4 bases and J dropped 2 bases, with 11 bases sitting between them. The V gene's germline CDR1 is MDHEN and CDR2 SYDVKM. CDR3 length: 15 amino acids. The CDR3 nucleotides read TGTGCCAGCAGTTCCACAGGGCGGACTAATGAAAAACTGTTTTTT. Its translation is CASSSTGRTNEKLFF.

J is TRBJ2-5 and V is TRBV7-3, with 10 positions matching TRBD1. The CDR3 loop spans 15 amino acids. The germline CDR1 and CDR2 sequences are SGHTA and FQGTGA. The V segment lost 5 bases and the J segment 4 bases; nucleotides outside the gene matches: 7. The CDR3 is CASSPGTGVGETQYF. The DNA for the CDR3 is TGTGCCAGCAGCCCCGGGACAGGGGTAGGAGAGACCCAGTACTTC.

The chain couples TRBV6-6 to TRBJ2-1, with 7 bases that match TRBD1. After removal of 5 bases from V and 4 bases from J, the junction contained 11 bases not matched to a gene. CDR1 is MNHNY, CDR2 SVGAGI, per germline (reference sequence). This CDR3 comprises 16 residues. The CDR3 DNA is TGTGCCAGCAGTACGAACAGGGGCTCCTTATACAATGAGCAGTTCTTC. Translation: CASSTNRGSLYNEQFF.

The chain uses TRBV12-3 or TRBV12-4 and TRBJ2-1; TRBD2 matches 7 bases. With V trimmed by 10 bases and J by 3 bases, 6 bases remained unmatched. This CDR3 has 13 amino acids. Written as DNA, the CDR3 is TGTGCCACCCGGCGGGGGATCTACAATGAGCAGTTCTTC. Its protein product is CATRRGIYNEQFF.